This T cell receptor beta chain was captured by sequencing in a study of shared clonotypes between healthy human individuals. At a deep level, the assay was run. What was sequenced on ten immunoSEQ deep assay plates was unsorted PBMC DNA. Sequencing was performed with immunoSEQ multiplex PCR; in TCRdb, only in-frame clones are kept and a portion is missing. The sample includes 530,000 or so clones, nearly 80% of them seen just once. The CDR3 runs to 16 residues. V lost 0 bases and J lost 3, with 15 bases in between. CDR1 and CDR2 (germline): SGHRS, YFSETQ. This receptor was identified in a woman aged 40 to 50 in good health. Some clones in this sample may be carry-over from other donors' samples. The chain carries TRBV5-1 and TRBJ1-1; D is possibly TRBD1 (5 bases). Sample: PBMCs. The CDR3 here is CASSLGKIQDYTEAFF. For the CDR3, the DNA is TGCGCCAGCAGCTTGGGGAAGATACAGGACTACACTGAAGCTTTCTTT.